This T cell receptor beta chain stems from a study of blood T cell repertoires in COVID-19. Background on the study: There were acute and convalescent COVID-19 samples, and they came from the United States, Italy and Spain. T cells, B-cell-depleted T cells, or PBMCs provided the cDNA or gDNA that served as material.

The V gene lost 5 bases and the J gene lost 1 base, with 6 bases spanning the gap. The CDR3 covers 12 residues. Per germline, CDR1 SGHAT and CDR2 FQNNGV. Symptom resolution, clearance, or two negative PCRs marked the recovered donors of Cohort 3. This clone was found a few times. As handled by the study authors: Amplifying reference gene primers gave estimates of nucleated cell counts. The method was immunoSEQ multiplex PCR; TCRdb's version includes in-frame clones alone and lacks a portion of them. V and J calls and clone size come straight from that table; D and trimming were deduced from the DNA. The repertoire holds a few hundred thousand clones, with about 90% as singletons.

The V call is TRBV11-2, the J call TRBJ2-7, with unresolved D. The clonotype originates from a man in his late teens or twenties who had recovered from COVID-19. The sample comprised PBMCs or T cells enriched from blood (not recorded which). The CDR3 spells CASSPLSYEQYF. CDR3 in DNA: TGTGCCAGCAGCCCTCTTTCCTACGAGCAGTACTTC.